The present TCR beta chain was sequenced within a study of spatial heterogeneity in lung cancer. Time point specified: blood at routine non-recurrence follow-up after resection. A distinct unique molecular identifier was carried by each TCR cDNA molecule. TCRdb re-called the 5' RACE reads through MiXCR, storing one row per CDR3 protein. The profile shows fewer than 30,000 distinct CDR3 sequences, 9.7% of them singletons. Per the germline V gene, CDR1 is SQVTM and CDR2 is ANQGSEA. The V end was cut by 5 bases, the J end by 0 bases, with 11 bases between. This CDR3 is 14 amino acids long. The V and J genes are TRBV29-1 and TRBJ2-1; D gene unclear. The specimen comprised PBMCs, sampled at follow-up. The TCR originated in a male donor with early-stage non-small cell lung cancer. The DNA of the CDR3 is TGCAGCGTTAGTAGTCTGAGCTCCTACAATGAGCAGTTCTTC. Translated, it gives CSVSSLSSYNEQFF.